Described below is a single T cell receptor (beta chain) sequence and its context. Profiled with immunoSEQ multiplex PCR; TCRdb holds only in-frame clones, not every one. The repertoire has tens of thousands of clones, around 87% of them found once; the top ten carry less than 5%. Looked up from germline, CDR1 is SGHRS and CDR2 is YFSETQ. There are 15 residues in the CDR3. The junction had 12 bases not matched to a gene; V was cut back by 4 bases and J by 6 bases. The sample comes from a study of blood T cell repertoires in COVID-19. The TCR originated in a woman at least 80 years old with acute or convalescent COVID-19. The source material was peripheral blood. The J gene is TRBJ2-7, the V gene TRBV5-1; TRBD1 matches 8 bases. The CDR3: CASSIITTGQGEQYF. DNA of the CDR3: TGCGCCAGCAGCATTATCACGACAGGACAGGGCGAGCAGTACTTC.